This T cell receptor beta chain emerged from a study of cytomegalovirus exposure and HLA in healthy donors. As for the study in general: The approximately 120 validation repertoires used the same platform as the approximately 670 first-cohort repertoires, a later analysis reported. Findings of the study overall: Many donors shared some public TCRs, even though most TCR sequences were rare. Accounts indicate the classifier identified cytomegalovirus status with strong specificity and sensitivity. The study labeled 150 to 200 TCR beta chains cytomegalovirus-associated.

Data came from immunoSEQ multiplex PCR; TCRdb stores just in-frame clones and leaves some out. The sample has under 150,000 clones; less than 90% are singletons. The CDR3 spans 15 residues. The germline V gene encodes CDR1 MNHNY and CDR2 SVGAGI (reference sequence). Trimming removed 1 base from V and 4 bases from J; junction bases left unmatched: 4. To note about this clone: What it binds is unknown.

The receptor was derived from a man between 18 and 29 years old in good health and CMV-seronegative. V is TRBV6-6 and J is TRBJ1-3, with TRBD1 matching 7 bases. Sequencing used PBMCs. The CDR3 region has the DNA TGTGCCAGCAGTTACTTCCAGGGGGACGGAAACACCATATATTTT. This gives the protein CASSYFQGDGNTIYF.